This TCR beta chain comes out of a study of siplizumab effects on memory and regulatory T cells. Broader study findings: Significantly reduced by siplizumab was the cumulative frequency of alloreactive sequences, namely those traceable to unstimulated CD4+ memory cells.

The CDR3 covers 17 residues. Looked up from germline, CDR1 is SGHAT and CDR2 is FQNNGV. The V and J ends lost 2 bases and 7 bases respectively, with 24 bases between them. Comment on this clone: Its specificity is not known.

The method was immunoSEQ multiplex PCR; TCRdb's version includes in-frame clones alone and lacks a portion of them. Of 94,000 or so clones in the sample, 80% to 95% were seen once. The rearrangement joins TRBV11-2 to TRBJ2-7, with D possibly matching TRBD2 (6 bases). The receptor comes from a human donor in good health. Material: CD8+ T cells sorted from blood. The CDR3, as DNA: TGTGCCAGCAGCTTATCCTCTGTAACGGGAGTTTCTGAGGAGCAGTACTTC. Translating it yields CASSLSSVTGVSEEQYF.